A single sample gave rise to the 3 T cell receptor beta chains below, sequenced in a study of vaccination effects on CD4 cells after COVID-19. The data were produced by immunoSEQ multiplex PCR, yet TCRdb's version contains in-frame clones alone and is incomplete. Of around 66,000 clones listed, around two thirds are singletons. Cells that had been cultured for 9 to 10 days were the source of isolated CD4+ T cells. Participants received two doses of either the BNT162b2 or mRNA-1273 vaccine. Their antigen targets remain unknown. This material consisted of CD4+ T cells from PBMCs cultured without peptide, taken after COVID-19 vaccination. Every receptor here comes from a human donor who received a COVID-19 vaccine.

The rearrangement uses TRBV2 and TRBJ1-4, with 12 bases lining up with TRBD1. The CDR3 is 15 amino acids. J was trimmed by 6 bases and V by 8 bases; bases with no gene match: 7. Germline V CDR1 and CDR2: SNHLY, FYNNEI. CDR3 in amino acids: CASDRDRGPDEKLFF. The CDR3 bases are TGTGCCAGCGACCGGGACAGGGGGCCCGATGAAAAACTGTTTTTT.

DNA of the CDR3: TGTGCCAGCAGTTTAGACAGGAGAAACACCGGGGAGCTGTTTTTT. It specifies CASSLDRRNTGELFF. The chain recombines TRBV27 with TRBJ2-2, with D possibly TRBD1 on 6 matching bases. The germline V gene encodes CDR1 MNHEY and CDR2 SMNVEV (reference sequence). This CDR3 has 15 amino acids. Trimming shortened V by 2 bases and J by 2 bases, and 9 bases separated the two germline ends.

This CDR3 is CSAVQGTEQYV. For the CDR3, the DNA is TGCAGTGCGGTACAGGGGACCGAGCAGTACGTC. The V gene is TRBV20-1, the J gene TRBJ2-7, with 7 bases lining up with TRBD1. V lost 6 bases, J lost 6 bases, and 5 bases stayed unmatched. CDR1 is DFQATT, CDR2 SNEGSKA, per germline (reference sequence). The CDR3 covers 11 residues.